The 22 T cell receptor beta chains presented below share a single source sample, sequenced in a study of radiotherapy plus CTLA-4 blockade in lung cancer (dated by TCRdb to the late 2010s). Library preparation used the immunoSEQ multiplex PCR assay. TCRdb carries this immuneACCESS record with in-frame sequences only. Its versions omit some clonotypes, under half of them owing to an unresolved V gene in the studies checked, with the rest unexplained. The sample has about 80,000 clones on record, around 78% of them singletons. Approximately 22% of the sample lies in the top ten. Sequences were derived from peripheral blood, sampled from a patient treated with radiotherapy plus ipilimumab. These receptors came from a human donor with non-small cell lung cancer whose response to radiotherapy plus ipilimumab could not be evaluated. Some clones in this sample may be carry-over from other donors' samples.

The chain combines TRBV6-5 with TRBJ1-2, with 9 bases identical to TRBD1. Germline trimming cut 6 bases from V and 7 bases from J; bases unmatched to any gene: 9. This CDR3 region has 14 residues. CDR1 and CDR2 (germline): MNHEY, SVGAGI. CDR3 DNA sequence: TGTGCCAGCAGGCCCGGGACAGGGTTCACTGGCTACACCTTC. Protein product: CASRPGTGFTGYTF.

The chain uses TRBV28 and TRBJ1-2; maybe TRBD1 (6 bases). The CDR3 sequence is 14 residues long. The germline V and J ends were trimmed by 5 bases and 8 bases, with 18 bases remaining between them. Germline V gives CDR1 MDHEN, CDR2 SYDVKM. The CDR3 here is CASSARQESEGYTF. CDR3 nucleotides: TGTGCCAGCAGTGCCCGACAGGAAAGCGAAGGCTACACCTTC.

The chain couples TRBV28 to TRBJ1-2, with D possibly being TRBD1 (5 bases). The CDR3 contains 15 residues. Germline-derived CDR1 and CDR2 are MDHEN and SYDVKM. V was trimmed by 2 bases and J by 4 bases, leaving 14 bases between them. The CDR3 region has the DNA TGTGCCAGCAGTTTAGGGGCCCGGGCATCCTATGGCTACACCTTC. Amino acids: CASSLGARASYGYTF.

The CDR3 spells CASSLRTKHTF. The CDR3 DNA follows: TGTGCCAGCAGTCTCCGAACTAAACACACCTTC. The rearrangement uses TRBV28 and TRBJ1-2, with unresolved D. The CDR3 runs 11 residues. The germline V and J ends were trimmed by 5 bases and 12 bases, with 13 bases remaining between them. Germline-derived CDR1 and CDR2 are MDHEN and SYDVKM.

Concerning this clone itself: Germline and junction disagree at one end, which may indicate a read error. The chain combines TRBV6-5 with TRBJ2-2; maybe TRBD2 (6 bases). The CDR3 spans 15 residues. Germline values: CDR1 MNHEY, CDR2 SVGAGI. The CDR3 region is CASTSRVLNTGGLFF. CDR3 in DNA: TGTGCCAGCACCAGTAGGGTCTTGAACACCGGGGGGCTGTTTTTT.

The table lists this clone with a few counts. The V call is TRBV4-2, the J call TRBJ1-4, with a tentative D call TRBD1 (6 bases). Germline CDR1 is LGHNA and CDR2 is YNFKEQ. The V gene lost 1 base and the J gene lost 8 bases, with 11 bases spanning the gap. There are 14 residues in the CDR3. DNA of the CDR3: TGTGCCAGCAGCCAAGGAAGGGGGAACGAAAAACTGTTTTTT. As protein: CASSQGRGNEKLFF.

This clone was picked up a small number of times. The chain carries TRBV6-5 and TRBJ2-7; 12 bases fit TRBD1. Germline trimming cut 5 bases from V and 5 bases from J; bases unmatched to any gene: 4. The CDR3 consists of 14 residues. Germline-derived CDR1 and CDR2 are MNHEY and SVGAGI. The CDR3 here is CASSPGQGADEQYF. The DNA for the CDR3 is TGTGCCAGCAGTCCGGGACAGGGGGCCGACGAGCAGTACTTC.

V and J are TRBV5-1 and TRBJ2-3; 13 positions match TRBD2. Unmatched junction bases numbered 2, after V lost 0 bases and J lost 1 base. This CDR3 region has 17 residues. Germline CDR1 and CDR2: SGHRS and YFSETQ. CDR3 loop: CASSLAGLAGGTDTQYF. DNA of the CDR3: TGCGCCAGCAGCTTGGCAGGACTAGCGGGGGGCACAGATACGCAGTATTTT.

The chain couples TRBV16 to TRBJ1-3; D is undetermined. V was pared by 0 bases and J by 0 bases, with 6 bases between. CDR3 length: 15 residues. Germline V CDR1 and CDR2: KGHSY, FQNENV. As DNA, the CDR3 is TGTGCCAGCAGCCAATCGTACAGCTCTGGAAACACCATATATTTT. Translating gives CASSQSYSSGNTIYF. The variable domain in full, completed from reference TRBV16 and TRBJ1-3, reads GEEVAQTPKHLVRGEGQKAKLYCAPIKGHSYVFWYQQVLKNEFKFLISFQNENVFDETGMPKERFSAKCLPNSPCSLEIQATKLEDSAVYFCASSQSYSSGNTIYFGEGSWLTVV.

This chain joins TRBV6-5 and TRBJ1-5; maybe TRBD1 (5 bases). Between the trimmed V and J ends, which lost 2 bases and 2 bases, there was a span of 13 bases. The CDR3 extends over 16 amino acids. Germline V CDR1 and CDR2: MNHEY, SVGAGI. Here the CDR3 reads CASSYGWTTRNQPQHF. DNA of the CDR3: TGTGCCAGCAGTTACGGCTGGACAACCCGCAATCAGCCCCAGCATTTT.

In this sample, this clone turned up once. V is TRBV7-3 and J is TRBJ2-2; a possible D gene is TRBD2 (5 bases). Germline CDR1 reads SGHTA; CDR2 reads FQGTGA. V was pared by 5 bases and J by 7 bases, with 11 bases between. CDR3 length equals 13 residues. In DNA, the CDR3 is TGTGCCAGCAGCCCAACTGGGAGCGGGGAGCTGTTTTTT. Amino acid sequence: CASSPTGSGELFF.

This clone was recorded a few times. The CDR3 DNA sequence: TGTGCCATCAGTGACGCGGACAGGGGGAGTATCTACGAGCAGTACTTC. It specifies CAISDADRGSIYEQYF. The V gene is TRBV10-3, the J gene TRBJ2-7; 10 bases are shared with TRBD1. CDR3 length equals 16 residues. V was pared by 3 bases and J by 3 bases, with 8 bases of the junction left unmatched. Germline assignment: CDR1 ENHRY and CDR2 SYGVKD.

The genes are TRBV7-3 and TRBJ2-1; TRBD2 aligns across 8 bases. With 3 bases clipped from V and 8 bases from J, the junction kept 6 bases outside the gene matches. The CDR3 totals 14 residues. The germline V gene encodes CDR1 SGHTA and CDR2 FQGTGA. The DNA for the CDR3 is TGTGCCAGCAGCTTTCGGGGGGGGCTAGATGAGCAGTTCTTC. Its translation: CASSFRGGLDEQFF. Complete variable domain (other parts from reference TRBV7-3 and TRBJ2-1): GAGVSQTPSNKVTEKGKYVELRCDPISGHTALYWYRQSLGQGPEFLIYFQGTGAADDSGLPNDRFFAVRPEGSVSTLKIQRTERGDSAVYLCASSFRGGLDEQFFGPGTRLTVL.

The rearrangement uses TRBV5-5 and TRBJ1-2; TRBD1 matches 9 bases. V lost 4 bases, J lost 6 bases, and 4 bases stayed unmatched. This CDR3 has 13 residues. Per germline, CDR1 SGHKS and CDR2 YYEKEE (reference sequence). This chain's CDR3 is CASSQQGANGYTF. The CDR3 nucleotides read TGTGCCAGCAGCCAACAGGGGGCGAATGGCTACACCTTC.

J is TRBJ1-1 and V is TRBV7-8; no firm D call. Trimming took 1 base from V and 1 from J, leaving 10 bases between them. Germline V gene lookup returns CDR1 SGHVS and CDR2 FQNEAQ. CDR3 size: 15 residues. The CDR3 coding sequence is TGTGCCAGCAGCTTAGGCTCCCGAGGGAACACTGAAGCTTTCTTT. Translation gives CASSLGSRGNTEAFF.

This chain joins TRBV2 and TRBJ2-3; TRBD1 aligns across 9 bases. CDR1 is SNHLY, CDR2 FYNNEI, per germline. Unmatched junction bases numbered 5, after V lost 4 bases and J lost 3 bases. The CDR3 is 15 residues long. CDR3 nucleotides: TGTGCCAGCAGTGCCGGAGGGACAGGGACAGATACGCAGTATTTT. Protein sequence: CASSAGGTGTDTQYF.

For this clone: At one end, the junction sequence differs from germline, possibly due to a read error. V gene TRBV7-7 combines with J gene TRBJ2-3; the match to TRBD1 covers 7 bases. Germline V gives CDR1 SSHAT, CDR2 FNYEAQ (reference sequence). CDR3 length: 16 residues. The CDR3 nucleotides are TGTGCTAGCAGCCCCGGGACAGCTACTCGGGCAGATACGCAGTATTTT. Encoded protein: CASSPGTATRADTQYF.

The rearrangement links TRBV4-3 to TRBJ2-1; 8 bases agree with TRBD2. With V trimmed by 0 bases and J by 0 bases, 7 bases remained unmatched. Germline CDR1 LGHNA, CDR2 YSLEER. The CDR3 is made up of 18 amino acids. The CDR3 is CASSQDRVGTSSYNEQFF. CDR3 nucleotide sequence: TGCGCCAGCAGCCAAGATCGCGTGGGGACTAGCTCCTACAATGAGCAGTTCTTC.

The rearrangement joins TRBV6-6 to TRBJ1-2; D may be TRBD1 (6 bases). Germline V CDR1 and CDR2: MNHNY, SVGAGI (reference sequence). CDR3 length equals 14 residues. V was pared by 2 bases and J by 1 base, with 8 bases between. The CDR3 protein is CASSYDRSNYGYTF. The CDR3 bases are TGTGCCAGCAGTTACGACAGGAGTAACTATGGCTACACCTTC.

This clone has a handful of counts. The CDR3 DNA reads as TGTGCCAGCAGTTGGAGGTATGGGTCATCCGAGCAGTACTTC. This translates into CASSWRYGSSEQYF. This rearrangement joins TRBV28 to TRBJ2-7; tentative D call: TRBD2 (5 bases). This CDR3 spans 14 amino acids. V was cut by 4 bases and J by 6 bases, with 16 bases left in between. Germline lookup yields CDR1 MDHEN and CDR2 SYDVKM. The entire variable domain, with the rest obtained from reference TRBV28 and TRBJ2-7, is as follows: DVKVTQSSRYLVKRTGEKVFLECVQDMDHENMFWYRQDPGLGLRLIYFSYDVKMKEKGDIPEGYSVSREKKERFSLILESASTNQTSMYLCASSWRYGSSEQYFGPGTRLTVT.

V and J are TRBV7-9 and TRBJ2-5; 8 nucleotides match TRBD1. The end of the DNA aligns better with TRBJ2-7, so the J call may be wrong. Germline CDR1 SEHNR, CDR2 FQNEAQ (reference sequence). The CDR3 contains 14 residues. As DNA, the CDR3 is TGTGCCAGCAGCACACAGGGGGATACCTACGAGCAGTACTTC. The encoded protein is CASSTQGDTYEQYF.

This rearrangement joins TRBV4-3 to TRBJ2-7; no reliable D call. Trimming shortened V by 0 bases and J by 4 bases, and 13 bases separated the two germline ends. Germline CDR1 and CDR2: LGHNA and YSLEER. The CDR3 sequence is 15 residues long. This CDR3 reads CASSQDHSFFYEQYF. CDR3 DNA sequence: TGCGCCAGCAGCCAAGACCACAGTTTTTTTTACGAGCAGTACTTC.